This is a list of T cell receptor beta chains from one sample in a study of T cell responses to AZD1222 COVID-19 vaccine. Sequenced by immunoSEQ multiplex PCR; TCRdb stores in-frame clones only, minus some. The profile covers under 150,000 clones, with 90% to 95% appearing a single time and approximately 5% taken by the ten largest. The sample here was peripheral blood, taken on day 0 of AZD1222 vaccination. All receptors derive from an adult in good health. Both conserved end residues are part of each CDR3. The D gene is left open where the match is weak. Clone sizes are given selectively: once, few, many, or a class where the clone is expanded.

TRBV27	TRBJ2-3	TRBD2	.	TGTGCCAGCAGTTTAGCGGGAGATGGAGATACGCAGTATTTT	CASSLAGDGDTQYF
TRBV28	TRBJ2-4	.	once	TGTGCCACCAACGCCCGAGTGATTTCAGCCAAAAACATTCAGTACTTC	CATNARVISAKNIQYF
TRBV7-9	TRBJ2-1	TRBD2	.	TGTGCCAGCAGCGGGACTAGCGGGTATACCTACAATGAGCAGTTCTTC	CASSGTSGYTYNEQFF
TRBV4-3	TRBJ2-1	.	.	TGCGCCAGCAGCCAAGATCGGGTCGGGGGGCAGGGCAATGAGCAGTTCTTC	CASSQDRVGGQGNEQFF
TRBV7-2	TRBJ1-6	.	.	TGTGCCAGCAGCCTACTGGGCAGGAGCTCCTATAATTCACCCCTCCACTTT	CASSLLGRSSYNSPLHF
TRBV11-2	TRBJ2-1	.	.	TGTGCCAGCAGCTTAGTTCGGGGCGGGAATAGCAATGAGCAGTTCTTC	CASSLVRGGNSNEQFF
TRBV19	TRBJ1-1	.	.	TGTGCCAGTAGCCACTTGAGAGGCACTGAAGCTTTCTTT	CASSHLRGTEAFF
TRBV3-1/TRBV3-2	TRBJ2-1	TRBD2	.	TGTGCCAGCAGCCCACTAGCGGGAGTCCTGAATGAGCAGTTCTTC	CASSPLAGVLNEQFF
TRBV5-1	TRBJ2-1	.	.	TGCGCCAGCAGCTTCCTCAGTTCCTACAATGAGCAGTTCTTC	CASSFLSSYNEQFF
TRBV27	TRBJ1-3	.	.	TGTGCCAGCAGTTTATCCCGGGGGGGAGGAAACACCATATATTTT	CASSLSRGGGNTIYF
TRBV9	TRBJ1-1	TRBD1	.	TGTGCCAGCAGCTTACTACAGGGGGCGAACACTGAAGCTTTCTTT	CASSLLQGANTEAFF